This TCR beta chain was recovered during a study of shared clonotypes between healthy human individuals. V was trimmed by 4 bases and J by 4 bases, leaving 16 bases between them. Germline-derived CDR1 and CDR2 are GTSNPN and SVGIG (reference sequence). The CDR3 totals 14 residues. Study observations and caveats: Apart from blood, nothing was sampled; tissue repertoires likely differ. In general, naive subsets displayed greater estimated richness than memory subsets did. Shared across a few donors were around 5% of the naive CD4 clonotypes.

Recent acute infections and vaccinations were absent in the healthy HIV-negative adult donors. Of note for this clone: The antigen is undetermined.

Produced via immunoSEQ multiplex PCR; TCRdb's table is partial and in-frame only. The sample lists millions of clones, about 92% occurring once. The origin of this receptor is a man younger than 35 in good health. Sequences were obtained from naive CD4+ T cells sorted from blood. Stated subset: CD45RA+ positively selected. The V gene is TRBV30, the J gene TRBJ1-1; D remains unclear. The CDR3 coding sequence is TGTGCCTGGACTACCCGGGCCGCGGGCACTGAAGCTTTCTTT. Protein product: CAWTTRAAGTEAFF.